Listed here is a single T cell receptor (beta chain). The antigen remains undetermined. Germline V CDR1 and CDR2: ENHRY, SYGVKD. J lost 2 bases, V lost 6 bases, and 6 bases had no gene match. The CDR3 contains 14 residues. Measured with immunoSEQ multiplex PCR; TCRdb has only the in-frame clones, and not every one. The sample includes some 20,000 clones, more than 70% seen only once; the top ten take approximately 1.7%. This sample is part of a study of early stage breast cancer tumors. Study findings and constraints: Compared with adjacent normal breast tissue, tumors showed about 2.3-fold greater T cell density and higher clonality.

The chain has TRBV10-3 and TRBJ1-2, with 7 bases fitting TRBD1. The specimen was blood. This TCR came from a person aged 65 to 79 with breast cancer. CDR3 sequence: CAIREGGGNYGYTF. The CDR3 region has the DNA TGTGCCATCAGAGAAGGGGGCGGGAACTATGGCTACACCTTC.